A selection of T cell receptor beta chains follows, all from one sample in a study of cytomegalovirus exposure and HLA in healthy donors. Measured with immunoSEQ multiplex PCR; TCRdb has only the in-frame clones, and not every one. This sample yields under 200,000 clones, of which about 80% are seen a single time; approximately 1.3% belongs to the top ten. The sequencing sample was made of PBMCs. All receptors derive from a man between 25 and 39 years old in good health and CMV-seronegative. Both conserved end residues are part of each CDR3. The D gene is left open where the match is weak. Expanded clones get a size class; other rows say once, few or many, or leave the size out.

d_call	v_call	clone_size	j_call	cdr3_aa	cdr3_nt
TRBD1	TRBV15	NA	TRBJ1-4	CATSRGGDRISTNEKLFF	TGTGCCACCAGCAGGGGCGGGGACAGGATTTCAACTAATGAAAAACTGTTTTTT
NA	TRBV6-1	NA	TRBJ1-5	CASSEVVGGGNQPQHF	TGTGCCAGCAGTGAAGTAGTGGGAGGAGGCAATCAGCCCCAGCATTTT
TRBD1	TRBV7-8	NA	TRBJ1-2	CASSVGSGTGGTLYGYTF	TGTGCCAGCAGCGTAGGGTCCGGGACAGGGGGCACACTGTATGGCTACACCTTC
TRBD1	TRBV30	NA	TRBJ1-1	CAWGQVGYTEAFF	TGTGCCTGGGGACAGGTAGGGTACACTGAAGCTTTCTTT
NA	TRBV6-5	NA	TRBJ2-2	CASSYGVWTLTGELFF	TGTGCCAGCAGTTACGGGGTCTGGACACTTACCGGGGAGCTGTTTTTT
NA	TRBV18	NA	TRBJ1-1	CASSPLTHKGTEAFF	TGTGCCAGCTCACCATTGACACACAAAGGCACTGAAGCTTTCTTT
NA	TRBV5-8	NA	TRBJ1-5	CASSPRVGNQPQHF	TGTGCCAGCAGCCCACGGGTGGGCAATCAGCCCCAGCATTTT
TRBD1	TRBV28	NA	TRBJ1-4	CASSLSSGQGLLANEKLFF	TGTGCCAGCAGTTTATCGTCGGGACAGGGGTTATTGGCTAATGAAAAACTGTTTTTT
NA	TRBV19	NA	TRBJ2-7	CASSKGVGARRVEQYF	TGTGCCAGTAGTAAAGGTGTGGGGGCGCGGCGGGTCGAGCAGTACTTC
TRBD2	TRBV27	NA	TRBJ2-7	CASLTVTSGGKEQYF	TGTGCCAGCCTTACTGTGACTAGCGGGGGCAAGGAGCAGTACTTC
TRBD1	TRBV7-3	NA	TRBJ2-7	CASSLDRGHYEQYF	TGTGCCAGCAGCCTAGACAGGGGGCATTACGAGCAGTACTTC
TRBD1	TRBV5-1	NA	TRBJ1-4	CASSSSTGGWDEKLFF	TGCGCCAGCAGCTCCTCGACAGGGGGATGGGATGAAAAACTGTTTTTT
NA	TRBV19	NA	TRBJ2-1	CASSIESLPYNEQFF	TGTGCCAGTAGTATCGAGTCGTTACCCTACAATGAGCAGTTCTTC
NA	TRBV18	NA	TRBJ2-4	CASSPPQTLAKNIQYF	TGTGCCAGCTCACCCCCCCAGACACTAGCCAAAAACATTCAGTACTTC
TRBD2	TRBV15	NA	TRBJ2-7	CATSRGEGSYEQYF	TGTGCCACCTCAAGAGGGGAGGGATCCTACGAGCAGTACTTC
NA	TRBV20-1	NA	TRBJ2-5	CSVSRGETQYF	TGCAGTGTCTCCCGGGGGGAGACCCAGTACTTC
NA	TRBV4-1	NA	TRBJ1-4	CASSQDYQGTNEKLFF	TGCGCCAGCAGCCAAGATTATCAGGGAACTAATGAAAAACTGTTTTTT
TRBD2	TRBV30	NA	TRBJ2-3	CAWVPTSGITDTQYF	TGTGCCTGGGTCCCGACTAGCGGGATTACAGATACGCAGTATTTT
TRBD1	TRBV18	NA	TRBJ2-2	CASSPQWTGPGELFF	TGTGCCAGCTCACCACAATGGACAGGGCCCGGGGAGCTGTTTTTT
TRBD1	TRBV5-8	NA	TRBJ1-5	CASSPDRGRDNQPQHF	TGTGCCAGCAGCCCGGACAGGGGACGCGACAATCAGCCCCAGCATTTT
TRBD1	TRBV5-4	NA	TRBJ2-5	CASSDRGIWSETQYF	TGTGCCAGCAGCGACAGGGGTATTTGGTCGGAGACCCAGTACTTC
TRBD1	TRBV29-1	NA	TRBJ2-3	CSAEDRGRTDTQYF	TGCAGCGCCGAGGACAGGGGGCGCACAGATACGCAGTATTTT
NA	TRBV13	NA	TRBJ2-6	CASSSEGGGRVGGGANVLTF	TGTGCCAGCAGCTCGGAAGGGGGGGGGCGGGTCGGTGGTGGGGCCAACGTCCTGACTTTC
NA	TRBV25-1	once	TRBJ2-5	CASSEYRQQTQYF	TGTGCCAGCAGTGAATATAGACAACAGACCCAGTACTTC
NA	TRBV6-5	NA	TRBJ1-5	CASSYNRVDQPQHF	TGTGCCAGCAGTTACAACCGGGTTGATCAGCCCCAGCATTTT
NA	TRBV5-6	NA	TRBJ2-5	CASRDNQETQYF	TGTGCCAGCAGAGACAACCAAGAGACCCAGTACTTC
NA	TRBV10-3	NA	TRBJ2-1	CAISSGSLNEQFF	TGTGCCATCAGTTCGGGTAGCCTCAATGAGCAGTTCTTC
TRBD1	TRBV6-5	NA	TRBJ2-3	CASSGSDRATDTQYF	TGTGCCAGCAGTGGAAGTGACAGGGCAACAGATACGCAGTATTTT
NA	TRBV29-1	NA	TRBJ2-7	CSVGFFSGRSHEQYF	TGCAGCGTTGGTTTTTTTAGCGGCAGATCCCACGAGCAGTACTTC
NA	TRBV4-3	NA	TRBJ2-7	CASSQDREQYF	TGCGCCAGCAGCCAAGATCGCGAGCAGTACTTC